A single sample is the source of the 8 T cell receptor beta chains below, sequenced in a study of T cell responses to AZD1222 COVID-19 vaccine. TCRdb's copy holds only in-frame clones and misses some; the assay was immunoSEQ multiplex PCR. Of 150,000 to 160,000 clones listed, 75% to 90% are singletons. Specimen: peripheral blood, collected 28 days after the second AZD1222 dose. The receptors originated from an adult who received the AZD1222 COVID-19 vaccine.

This clone came up a few times. The chain employs TRBV28 and TRBJ1-5; possible D gene TRBD1, 5 bases. V was cut by 8 bases and J by 2 bases, with 19 bases left in between. The CDR3 is 16 residues long. Germline assignment: CDR1 MDHEN and CDR2 SYDVKM. CDR3 DNA: TGTGCCAGCGGACCCTGGGCCTCGGGGGGCAATCAGCCCCAGCATTTT. Translating gives CASGPWASGGNQPQHF.

V is TRBV5-1 and J is TRBJ1-6; D not resolved. Trimming shortened V by 0 bases and J by 9 bases, and 13 bases separated the two germline ends. CDR1 is SGHRS and CDR2 is YFSETQ in the germline V gene. This CDR3 spans 15 amino acids. CDR3 nucleotides: TGCGCCAGCAGCTTGGACACGGGGTCGGGTTCACCCCTCCACTTT. This translates into CASSLDTGSGSPLHF.

Remarks on this clone: Within the sample, other DNA sequences also encode this same CDR3. The CDR3 loop reads CSAGTNYEQYF. CDR3 in DNA: TGCAGTGCAGGGACCAATTACGAGCAGTACTTC. The rearrangement links TRBV20-1 to TRBJ2-7, with D perhaps being TRBD1 or TRBD2 (5 bases each). Germline CDR1 and CDR2: DFQATT and SNEGSKA (reference sequence). V was cut by 6 bases and J by 4 bases, with 10 bases left in between. The CDR3 totals 11 residues.

The chain uses TRBV5-1 and TRBJ1-2, with a weak D call TRBD1 (5 bases). The germline V and J ends were trimmed by 5 bases and 2 bases, with 13 bases remaining between them. This CDR3 comprises 14 residues. Germline V gene lookup returns CDR1 SGHRS and CDR2 YFSETQ. CDR3: CASRIQEKNYGYTF. The CDR3 nucleotides read TGCGCCAGCAGGATACAGGAGAAGAACTATGGCTACACCTTC.

This clone has just one count. V usage is TRBV15 and J usage is TRBJ1-5, with D possibly being TRBD1 (6 bases). The V end was cut by 7 bases, the J end by 3 bases, with 10 bases between. The germline gives CDR1 LNHNV, CDR2 YYDKDF (reference sequence). The CDR3 runs to 13 residues. This chain's CDR3 is CATNRAINQPQHF. CDR3 coding DNA: TGTGCCACCAACAGGGCGATCAATCAGCCCCAGCATTTT. The variable domain in full, with the rest retrieved from reference TRBV15 and TRBJ1-5, is DAMVIQNPRYQVTQFGKPVTLSCSQTLNHNVMYWYQQKSSQAPKLLFHYYDKDFNNEADTPDNFQSRRPNTSFCFLDIRSPGLGDTAMYLCATNRAINQPQHFGDGTRLSIL.

The chain has TRBV18 and TRBJ1-4; 8 positions match TRBD1. CDR1 KGHSH and CDR2 LQKENI come from the germline V gene. The CDR3 runs to 14 residues. Trimming cost V 6 bases and J 3 bases; bases outside gene matches: 3. CDR3 DNA: TGTGCCAGCTCCCAGGGGGCGGCTAATGAAAAACTGTTTTTT. Translated: CASSQGAANEKLFF.

The CDR3 bases are TGTGCCAGCAGTTACCAGGGGAACTATGGCTACACCTTC. Translated: CASSYQGNYGYTF. The chain uses TRBV6-2 or TRBV6-3 and TRBJ1-2; a possible D gene is TRBD1 (6 bases). The V end lost 2 bases, the J end lost 2 bases, and 6 bases lay between the germline ends. CDR3 length: 13 amino acids. Looked up from germline, CDR1 is MNHEY and CDR2 is SVGEGT.

The chain is built from TRBV29-1 and TRBJ1-2; D gene unclear. The CDR3 runs 11 residues. V was pared by 8 bases and J by 4 bases, with 11 bases between. Germline values: CDR1 SQVTM, CDR2 ANQGSEA. The CDR3: CSSWAGYGYTF. Written as DNA, the CDR3 is TGCAGCTCCTGGGCAGGCTATGGCTACACCTTC.